The sequence of this T cell receptor beta chain was determined in a study of identical twins. Study findings and constraints: Cord blood beta clonotypes that were abundant carried fewer insertions, and memory repertoires showed no such trend.

The CDR3 extends over 11 amino acids. Germline V gene lookup returns CDR1 LGHDT and CDR2 YNNKEL (reference sequence). Trimming removed 4 bases from V and 8 bases from J, with 8 bases in between. One entry per CDR3 protein, called by TCRdb with MiXCR from the 5' RACE reads. The sample yields around 200,000 distinct CDR3 sequences, roughly a tenth seen once. The table lists this clonotype with many counts. Its antigen remains unknown. What was sequenced was memory (CD45RO+) T cells sorted from blood. V gene TRBV3-1 combines with J gene TRBJ1-2; D not certain. The source of this sequence is a woman aged 18-30 years in good health. In DNA form, the CDR3 reads TGTGCCAGCAGCCGGGCTGGCGGCTACACCTTC. The encoded protein is CASSRAGGYTF.